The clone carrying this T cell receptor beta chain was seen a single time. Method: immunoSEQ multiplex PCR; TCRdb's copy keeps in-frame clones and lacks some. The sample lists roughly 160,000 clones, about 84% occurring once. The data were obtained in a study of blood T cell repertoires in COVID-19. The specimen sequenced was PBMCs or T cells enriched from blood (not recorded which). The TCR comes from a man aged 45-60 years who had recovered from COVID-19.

This CDR3 is CASTRTGASYEQYF. In DNA, the CDR3 is TGTGCCAGTACCCGGACAGGCGCCTCCTACGAGCAGTACTTC. The V call is TRBV19, the J call TRBJ2-7, with TRBD1 matching 7 bases. CDR1 and CDR2 (germline): LNHDA, SQIVND (reference sequence). The trim removed 7 bases at V and 0 bases at J, leaving 6 bases unmatched. This CDR3 spans 14 amino acids.